This T cell receptor (beta chain) was obtained from a study of blood T cell repertoires in COVID-19. At the level of the study: Some COVID-19 samples were acute and others convalescent; all came from the United States, Italy and Spain. In each case, the material was cDNA or gDNA derived from T cells, B-cell-depleted T cells, or PBMCs.

As handled by the study authors: Amplification of reference gene primers was used by the study to estimate nucleated cell counts. Profiling relied on immunoSEQ multiplex PCR, and the TCRdb table lists in-frame clones only, not all of them. V, J and clone size reflect that table, while D and trimming were determined from the DNA. The table records 6,500 to 8,500 clones, less than 75% of them present only once. The CDR3 length is 13 residues. Germline values: CDR1 SGHNT, CDR2 YYREEE (reference sequence). V dropped 1 base and J dropped 9 bases, with 11 bases sitting between them. The chain is built from TRBV5-4 and TRBJ2-1; the D gene is possibly TRBD1 (6 bases). The sample consisted of peripheral blood. The sequence was obtained from a human donor in a cohort sampled during active COVID-19. CDR3 region: CASSLTGTPEQFF. CDR3 nucleotide sequence: TGTGCCAGCAGCTTGACCGGGACACCTGAGCAGTTCTTC.